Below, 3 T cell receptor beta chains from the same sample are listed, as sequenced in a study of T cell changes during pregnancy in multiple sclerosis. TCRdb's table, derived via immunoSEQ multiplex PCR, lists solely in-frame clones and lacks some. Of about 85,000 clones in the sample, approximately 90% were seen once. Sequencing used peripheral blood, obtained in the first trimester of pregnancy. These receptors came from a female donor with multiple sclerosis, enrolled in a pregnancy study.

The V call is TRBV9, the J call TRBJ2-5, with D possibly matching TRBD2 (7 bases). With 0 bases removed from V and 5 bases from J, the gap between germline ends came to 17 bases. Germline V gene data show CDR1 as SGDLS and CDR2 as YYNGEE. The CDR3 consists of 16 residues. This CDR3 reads CASSVDRGASTETQYF. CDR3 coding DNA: TGTGCCAGCAGCGTAGATCGGGGGGCTTCAACGGAGACCCAGTACTTC.

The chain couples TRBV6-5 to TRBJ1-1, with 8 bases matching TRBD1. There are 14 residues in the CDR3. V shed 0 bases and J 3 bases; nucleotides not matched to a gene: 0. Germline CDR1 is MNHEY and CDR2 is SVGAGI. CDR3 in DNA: TGTGCCAGCAGTTACTCGGACAGGGACACTGAAGCTTTCTTT. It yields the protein CASSYSDRDTEAFF.

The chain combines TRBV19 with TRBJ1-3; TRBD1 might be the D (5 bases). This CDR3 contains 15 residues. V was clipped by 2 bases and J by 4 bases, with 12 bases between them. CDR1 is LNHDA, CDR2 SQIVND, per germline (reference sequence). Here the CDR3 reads CASSITGPYGNTIYF. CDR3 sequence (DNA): TGTGCCAGTAGTATAACAGGCCCCTACGGAAACACCATATATTTT.